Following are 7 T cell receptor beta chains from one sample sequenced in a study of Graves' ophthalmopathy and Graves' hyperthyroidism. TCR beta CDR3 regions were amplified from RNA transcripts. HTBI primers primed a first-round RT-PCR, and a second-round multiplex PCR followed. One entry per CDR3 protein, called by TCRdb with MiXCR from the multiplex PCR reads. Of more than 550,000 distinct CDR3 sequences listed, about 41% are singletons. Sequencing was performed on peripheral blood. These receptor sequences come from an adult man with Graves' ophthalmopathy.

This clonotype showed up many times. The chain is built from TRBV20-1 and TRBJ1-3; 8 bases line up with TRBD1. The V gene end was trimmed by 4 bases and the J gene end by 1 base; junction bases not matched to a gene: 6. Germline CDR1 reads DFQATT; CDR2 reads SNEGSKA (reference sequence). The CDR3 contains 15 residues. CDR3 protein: CSAMTGDLSGNTIYF. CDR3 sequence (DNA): TGCAGTGCTATGACAGGGGACCTTTCTGGAAACACCATATATTTT.

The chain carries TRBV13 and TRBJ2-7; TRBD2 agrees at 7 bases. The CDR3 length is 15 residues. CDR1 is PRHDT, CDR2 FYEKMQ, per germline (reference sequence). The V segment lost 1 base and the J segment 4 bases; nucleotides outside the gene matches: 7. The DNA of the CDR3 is TGTGCCAGCAGCTTAGCTGCTAGCGGAAATTACGAGCAGTACTTC. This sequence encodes CASSLAASGNYEQYF.

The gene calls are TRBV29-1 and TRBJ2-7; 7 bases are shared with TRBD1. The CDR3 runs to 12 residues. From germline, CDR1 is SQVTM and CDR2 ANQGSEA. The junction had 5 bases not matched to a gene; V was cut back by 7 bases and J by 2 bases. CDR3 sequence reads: CSGVQGAYEQYF. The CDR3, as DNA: TGCAGCGGAGTGCAGGGGGCCTACGAGCAGTACTTC.

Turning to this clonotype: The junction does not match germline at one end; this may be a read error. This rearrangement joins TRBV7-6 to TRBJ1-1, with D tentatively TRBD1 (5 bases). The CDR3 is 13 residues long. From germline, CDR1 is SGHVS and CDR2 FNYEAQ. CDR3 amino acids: CAGSQARESEAFF. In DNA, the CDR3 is TGTGCCGGCAGCCAAGCCAGGGAGTCTGAAGCTTTCTTT.

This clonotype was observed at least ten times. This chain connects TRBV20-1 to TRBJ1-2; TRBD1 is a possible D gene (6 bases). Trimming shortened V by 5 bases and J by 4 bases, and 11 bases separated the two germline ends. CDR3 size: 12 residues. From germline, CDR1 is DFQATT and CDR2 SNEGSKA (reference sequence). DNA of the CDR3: TGCAGTGCTCGGTGGACAGTCTATGGCTACACCTTC. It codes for CSARWTVYGYTF.

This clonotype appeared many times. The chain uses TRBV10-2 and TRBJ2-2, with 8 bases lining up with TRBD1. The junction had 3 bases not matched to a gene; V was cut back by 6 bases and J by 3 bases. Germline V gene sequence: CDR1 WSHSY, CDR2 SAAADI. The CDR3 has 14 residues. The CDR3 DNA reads TGCGCCAGCAGACCGGGACAGGACACCGGGGAGCTGTTTTTT. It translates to CASRPGQDTGELFF.

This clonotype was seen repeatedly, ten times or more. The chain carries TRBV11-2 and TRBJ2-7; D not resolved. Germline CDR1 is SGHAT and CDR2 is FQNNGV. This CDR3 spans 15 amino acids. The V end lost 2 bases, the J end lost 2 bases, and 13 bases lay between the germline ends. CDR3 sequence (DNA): TGTGCCAGCAGCTTAAGTGGGCAGGCTACCTACGAGCAGTACTTC. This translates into CASSLSGQATYEQYF.